A few counts support the clone carrying this T cell receptor (beta chain). The antigen is not known. After expansion with viral peptide pools in the ViraFEST assay, antigen-specific CD4+ T cells were sequenced. It was after more than nine days of culture that CD4+ T cells were isolated. Having tested negative for nucleocapsid antibodies, the vaccine recipients showed no prior SARS-CoV-2 infection. The data originate from a study of vaccination effects on CD4 cells after COVID-19. Study observations and caveats: Whether induced by infection or by vaccine, clones showed marked clonal contraction late after vaccination.

V gave up 5 bases and J gave up 5 bases; unmatched junction bases: 14. The CDR3 consists of 16 residues. Germline CDR1 reads MDHEN; CDR2 reads SYDVKM. Data came from immunoSEQ multiplex PCR; TCRdb stores just in-frame clones and leaves some out. This sample has some 79,000 clones; roughly 80% occur once, and the top ten carry 1.5% to 2%. This clonotype originated in a human donor who received a COVID-19 vaccine. This rearrangement joins TRBV28 to TRBJ1-2; 7 nucleotides agree with TRBD1. The sample here was CD4+ T cells from PBMCs cultured with HCoV-229E spike peptides, taken before COVID-19 vaccination. The CDR3: CASSISGTAYGYGYTF. In DNA, the CDR3 is TGTGCCAGCAGTATCTCCGGGACAGCGTATGGTTATGGCTACACCTTC.